Below, 29 T cell receptor beta chains from the same sample are listed, as sequenced in a study of OX40 agonist ivuxolimab in advanced cancers. Here immunoSEQ multiplex PCR was the method, and the copy in TCRdb shows in-frame clones only, minus some. The sample has 50,000 to 75,000 clones, about four fifths seen once. Sequences were derived from CD4+ or CD8+ T cells sorted from blood, sampled in a trial of the OX40 agonist ivuxolimab. The receptors originated from an adult with an advanced solid tumor such as melanoma, head and neck, liver or kidney cancer.

The chain employs TRBV5-1 and TRBJ2-3; 7 nucleotides agree with TRBD2. The V segment lost 1 base and the J segment 2 bases; nucleotides outside the gene matches: 7. Per germline, CDR1 SGHRS and CDR2 YFSETQ. The CDR3 length is 16 residues. For the CDR3, the DNA is TGCGCCAGCAGCTTGACAGGTAGCGGGTACACAGATACGCAGTATTTT. Encoded protein: CASSLTGSGYTDTQYF. Filled out from reference TRBV5-1 and TRBJ2-3, the complete variable domain reads KAGVTQTPRYLIKTRGQQVTLSCSPISGHRSVSWYQQTPGQGLQFLFEYFSETQRNKGNFPGRFSGRQFSNSRSEMNVSTLELGDSALYLCASSLTGSGYTDTQYFGPGTRLTVL.

The V gene is TRBV28, the J gene TRBJ2-2; 10 bases match TRBD1. Germline V gene lookup returns CDR1 MDHEN and CDR2 SYDVKM. This CDR3 comprises 16 residues. Unmatched junction bases numbered 9, after V lost 8 bases and J lost 3 bases. The CDR3 here is CASAGAGTGDTGELFF. The CDR3 DNA reads as TGTGCCAGCGCGGGAGCCGGGACAGGGGACACCGGGGAGCTGTTTTTT.

The J gene is TRBJ1-5, the V gene TRBV19, with D unclear. V was trimmed by 1 base and J by 3 bases, leaving 10 bases between them. This CDR3 spans 15 amino acids. Per germline, CDR1 LNHDA and CDR2 SQIVND (reference sequence). The CDR3 bases are TGTGCCAGTAGTATAGCGGCACAGACCAATCAGCCCCAGCATTTT. This codes for CASSIAAQTNQPQHF.

This chain uses TRBV9 with TRBJ1-4; D is uncertain. CDR1 is SGDLS and CDR2 is YYNGEE in the germline V gene. The CDR3 has 15 residues. Between the trimmed V and J ends, which lost 4 bases and 3 bases, there was a span of 13 bases. CDR3 in DNA: TGTGCCAGCAGCCCCAGACCAGGAGCTAATGAAAAACTGTTTTTT. As protein: CASSPRPGANEKLFF.

This clone was counted between two and nine times. The genes are TRBV30 and TRBJ1-6; D perhaps matches TRBD1 (5 bases). Germline assignment: CDR1 GTSNPN and CDR2 SVGIG (reference sequence). V lost 4 bases and J lost 7, with 11 bases in between. The CDR3 is made up of 13 amino acids. The CDR3 DNA sequence: TGTGCCTGGAAGGGACTACAAAATTCACCCCTCCACTTT. Amino acid sequence: CAWKGLQNSPLHF.

The chain uses TRBV19 and TRBJ2-7, with D perhaps TRBD1 or TRBD2 (5 bases each). Trimming took off 4 bases at V and 4 bases at J, with 14 bases between the two ends. CDR3 length: 14 amino acids. Germline V gene sequence: CDR1 LNHDA, CDR2 SQIVND (reference sequence). The CDR3 nucleotides read TGTGCCAGTAGTAATTTCGGGACGAATTACGAGCAGTACTTC. The encoded protein is CASSNFGTNYEQYF.

The CDR3 DNA reads TGTGCCAGCAGCTTAGAACCAGGGGGACCCTACGAGCAGTACTTC. It translates to CASSLEPGGPYEQYF. This chain joins TRBV11-3 and TRBJ2-7; 7 nucleotides line up with TRBD1. Germline V lookup: CDR1 SGHNT, CDR2 YENEEA. This CDR3 contains 15 residues. With V trimmed by 0 bases and J by 2 bases, 4 bases remained unmatched.

The chain is built from TRBV28 and TRBJ1-2, with D uncertain. CDR1 MDHEN and CDR2 SYDVKM come from the germline V gene. V lost 8 bases, J lost 3 bases, and 10 bases lay in between. The CDR3 length is 12 residues. This CDR3 reads CASGPSYYGYTF. The CDR3 coding sequence is TGTGCCAGCGGTCCCAGCTACTATGGCTACACCTTC.

This clone was seen only a few times. This chain links TRBV10-3 with TRBJ2-2; 7 bases map to TRBD1. The CDR3 runs to 15 residues. V shed 8 bases, J shed 4 bases, and the junction held 10 bases outside the gene matches. Germline-derived CDR1 and CDR2 are ENHRY and SYGVKD. CDR3 in amino acids: CAISRQGVSTGELFF. The CDR3 nucleotides read TGTGCCATCTCAAGGCAGGGGGTCTCCACCGGGGAGCTGTTTTTT.

This chain uses TRBV27 with TRBJ2-3; D is perhaps TRBD1 (5 bases). Trimming shortened V by 3 bases and J by 3 bases, and 7 bases separated the two germline ends. Germline V gene data show CDR1 as MNHEY and CDR2 as SMNVEV (reference sequence). The CDR3 is 13 residues long. The CDR3 sequence: CASSLGPTDTQYF. The CDR3 DNA sequence: TGTGCCAGCAGTTTGGGGCCAACAGATACGCAGTATTTT.

V usage is TRBV4-1 and J usage is TRBJ1-5, with a tentative D call TRBD1 (6 bases). Per the germline V gene, CDR1 is MGHRA and CDR2 is YSYEKL. This CDR3 spans 15 amino acids. Trimming left V 4 bases short and J 4 bases short, with 14 bases between. In DNA, the CDR3 is TGCGCCAGCAGCCTAGGGGGAGGATCAAATCAGCCCCAGCATTTT. This encodes CASSLGGGSNQPQHF.

This clone appeared a few times. The rearrangement links TRBV28 to TRBJ2-5, with a possible D match to TRBD1 (5 bases). V lost 4 bases, J lost 2 bases, and 11 bases lay in between. Germline V gene lookup returns CDR1 MDHEN and CDR2 SYDVKM. The CDR3 contains 14 residues. The CDR3 nucleotides read TGTGCCAGCAGTTCCCCCGACAGACAAGAGACCCAGTACTTC. Its protein product is CASSSPDRQETQYF.

The chain combines TRBV28 with TRBJ1-1; D is possibly TRBD1 (6 bases). Trimming stripped 2 bases from V and 1 base from J, with 14 bases between. The CDR3 totals 16 residues. Germline CDR1 MDHEN, CDR2 SYDVKM. Written as DNA, the CDR3 is TGTGCCAGCAGTTTAAGGGCCCACAGGGCGAACACTGAAGCTTTCTTT. Its protein product is CASSLRAHRANTEAFF.

This sequence joins TRBV29-1 and TRBJ2-2, with 14 positions matching TRBD2. The V gene end was trimmed by 6 bases and the J gene end by 8 bases; junction bases not matched to a gene: 11. The CDR3 length is 16 residues. The germline V gene has CDR1 SQVTM and CDR2 ANQGSEA. The CDR3: CSVGTSGGVHPGELFF. The CDR3 region has the DNA TGCAGCGTCGGGACTAGCGGGGGAGTCCACCCGGGGGAGCTGTTTTTT.

The chain uses TRBV6-1 and TRBJ2-7, with a weak D call TRBD1 (6 bases). Deletions cut 0 bases from V and 3 bases from J, with 9 bases between. Per germline, CDR1 MNHNS and CDR2 SASEGT. The CDR3 sequence is 14 residues long. Here the CDR3 reads CASSEAGQIYEQYF. The DNA for the CDR3 is TGTGCCAGCAGTGAAGCGGGACAAATCTACGAGCAGTACTTC.

In nucleotides, the CDR3 is TGTGCCAGCACCAGGAATACGGGCGAGCAGTACTTC. This translates into CASTRNTGEQYF. The genes are TRBV2 and TRBJ2-7; D gene unclear. The CDR3 runs to 12 residues. Trimming pared 7 bases from V and 6 bases from J, leaving 13 bases between. Looked up from germline, CDR1 is SNHLY and CDR2 is FYNNEI.

This chain uses TRBV18 with TRBJ1-6; the D gene is possibly TRBD1 (5 bases). Germline V gene sequence: CDR1 KGHSH, CDR2 LQKENI. V shed 1 base and J shed 9 bases, with 16 bases lying between them. The CDR3 is 16 residues long. CDR3 sequence reads: CASSPRGRASGSPLHF. The CDR3 DNA sequence: TGTGCCAGCTCACCACGGGGCAGGGCAAGTGGTTCACCCCTCCACTTT.

The CDR3 reads CASSSKAGGLETQYF. The DNA of the CDR3 is TGTGCCAGCAGCTCGAAAGCGGGGGGGTTAGAGACCCAGTACTTC. The chain uses TRBV5-4 and TRBJ2-5, with 10 nucleotides matching TRBD2. V shed 3 bases and J 4 bases; nucleotides not matched to a gene: 6. This CDR3 comprises 15 residues. Per the germline V gene, CDR1 is SGHNT and CDR2 is YYREEE (reference sequence).

This clone came up once. The chain couples TRBV2 to TRBJ2-4; the D is unclear. V was clipped by 3 bases and J by 0 bases, with 9 bases between them. From germline, CDR1 is SNHLY and CDR2 FYNNEI. The CDR3 has 15 amino acids. DNA for the CDR3: TGTGCCAGCAGTGAGGACCGACAAGCCAAAAACATTCAGTACTTC. Translated, it gives CASSEDRQAKNIQYF.

This clone has just one count. The CDR3 loop is CASILLRGGTYSTDTQYF. The CDR3 DNA reads TGTGCCAGCATCCTTCTCAGAGGGGGGACCTATAGCACAGATACGCAGTATTTT. This sequence joins TRBV9 and TRBJ2-3; D tentatively reads TRBD1 or TRBD2 (6 bases each). The CDR3 is 18 residues long. Trimming shortened V by 6 bases and J by 0 bases, and 23 bases separated the two germline ends. Germline V gene sequence: CDR1 SGDLS, CDR2 YYNGEE.

The chain carries TRBV2 and TRBJ2-5; 12 positions agree with TRBD1. With the DNA end fitting TRBJ2-7 better, the J assignment may be wrong. CDR3 length: 19 amino acids. Germline V CDR1 and CDR2: SNHLY, FYNNEI. CDR3 DNA sequence: TGTGCCAGCAGCGACCCCTCCGCCGGGACAGGGGGCGAGAGGTACGAGCAGTACTTC. This codes for CASSDPSAGTGGERYEQYF.

This sequence joins TRBV7-2 and TRBJ1-6; possibly TRBD1 for D (5 bases). V was cut by 6 bases and J by 6 bases, with 15 bases left in between. The CDR3 sequence is 15 residues long. The germline V gene has CDR1 SGHTA and CDR2 FQGNSA. In nucleotides, the CDR3 is TGTGCCAGCAGACCCACCGGGACTCCTAATTCACCCCTCCACTTT. Translating gives CASRPTGTPNSPLHF.

The rearrangement links TRBV19 to TRBJ2-3; possible D gene TRBD1, 5 bases. The V and J ends lost 4 bases and 0 bases respectively, with 20 bases between them. The germline CDR1 and CDR2 sequences are LNHDA and SQIVND (reference sequence). The CDR3 totals 18 residues. DNA for the CDR3: TGTGCCAGTAGTAACTCCTACCGACAGCTCACTAGCACAGATACGCAGTATTTT. It translates to CASSNSYRQLTSTDTQYF.

The CDR3 nucleotides read TGTGCCAGCAACGGACCACTAGGCGCTCACGTATCTAGCACAGATACGCAGTATTTT. It translates to CASNGPLGAHVSSTDTQYF. The rearrangement joins TRBV9 to TRBJ2-3, with D perhaps TRBD2 (5 bases). The CDR3 consists of 19 residues. Per the germline V gene, CDR1 is SGDLS and CDR2 is YYNGEE. V dropped 6 bases and J dropped 0 bases, with 26 bases sitting between them. Full variable domain (missing parts from reference TRBV9 and TRBJ2-3): DSGVTQTPKHLITATGQRVTLRCSPRSGDLSVYWYQQSLDQGLQFLIQYYNGEERAKGNILERFSAQQFPDLHSELNLSSLELGDSALYFCASNGPLGAHVSSTDTQYFGPGTRLTVL.

The genes are TRBV27 and TRBJ2-4; 9 nucleotides align to TRBD1. J lost 1 base, V lost 6 bases, and 10 bases had no gene match. This CDR3 comprises 17 residues. CDR1 is MNHEY and CDR2 is SMNVEV in the germline V gene (reference sequence). The CDR3 protein is CASRPILDRGAKNIQYF. The CDR3 region has the DNA TGTGCCAGCAGACCGATCCTAGACAGGGGGGCCAAAAACATTCAGTACTTC.

This clone turned up a few times. The chain combines TRBV7-2 with TRBJ2-1; a possible D gene is TRBD2 (7 bases). V dropped 6 bases and J dropped 2 bases, with 14 bases sitting between them. CDR1 SGHTA and CDR2 FQGNSA come from the germline V gene. CDR3 length: 15 amino acids. In nucleotides, the CDR3 is TGTGCCAGCAGAGAGGGGGGGGCCCCCTACAATGAGCAGTTCTTC. As protein: CASREGGAPYNEQFF.

The rearrangement uses TRBV11-2 and TRBJ2-3; the match to TRBD1 covers 7 bases. Germline lookup yields CDR1 SGHAT and CDR2 FQNNGV. Unmatched junction bases numbered 14, after V lost 5 bases and J lost 9 bases. The CDR3 consists of 15 residues. In DNA form, the CDR3 reads TGTGCCAGCAGCGAAAGAGGTCCAACAGGGGCCACGCAGTATTTT. The encoded protein is CASSERGPTGATQYF.

As concerns this clone: In the same sample, other DNA sequences code for this CDR3. The V gene is TRBV9, the J gene TRBJ2-7, with unresolved D. The CDR3 extends over 14 amino acids. V dropped 0 bases and J dropped 0 bases, with 7 bases sitting between them. Germline CDR1 and CDR2: SGDLS and YYNGEE. For the CDR3, the DNA is TGTGCCAGCAGCGTAGGTCCGGACTCCTACGAGCAGTACTTC. Its translation: CASSVGPDSYEQYF.

The chain is built from TRBV6-1 and TRBJ1-1; D perhaps matches TRBD1 (6 bases). The V end lost 5 bases, the J end lost 0 bases, and 13 bases lay between the germline ends. CDR3 length equals 15 residues. Germline V gives CDR1 MNHNS, CDR2 SASEGT. The CDR3 loop is CASSRQVLMNTEAFF. CDR3 sequence (DNA): TGTGCCAGCAGTCGACAGGTCCTCATGAACACTGAAGCTTTCTTT.